A selection of T cell receptor beta chains follows, all from one sample in a study of cytotoxic CD8 clonotypes in ibrutinib-treated CLL. Clones were sequenced by immunoSEQ multiplex PCR, and TCRdb holds only the in-frame ones, with some missing. The top ten clones hold 15% of a sample with more than 200,000 clones, roughly 70% of them seen once. This specimen was PBMCs, taken after 24 months of ibrutinib treatment. The source of these receptors is a human donor with chronic lymphocytic leukemia. The CDR3 runs from the conserved cysteine through the conserved F or W. Fields, in order: D gene, J gene, V gene, clone size, CDR3 protein, CDR3 DNA. The D gene is left open where the match is weak. Clone size, where shown, is once, few, many, or a class for clones that have expanded.

D: TRBD1; J: TRBJ2-5; V: TRBV4-3; size: few; CDR3: CASSQVRQGNGGTQYF; DNA: TGCGCCAGCAGCCAAGTGAGACAGGGGAATGGGGGGACCCAGTACTTC
D: NA; J: TRBJ1-1; V: TRBV11-3; size: NA; CDR3: CASSPRDTWNTEAFF; DNA: TGTGCCAGCAGCCCCCGGGACACTTGGAACACTGAAGCTTTCTTT
D: NA; J: TRBJ2-2; V: TRBV5-4; size: NA; CDR3: CASSFTGELFF; DNA: TGTGCCAGCAGCTTCACCGGGGAGCTGTTTTTT
D: NA; J: TRBJ2-7; V: TRBV28; size: NA; CDR3: CASSWRVYSYEQYF; DNA: TGTGCCAGCAGTTGGAGAGTCTATTCCTACGAGCAGTACTTC
D: NA; J: TRBJ1-2; V: TRBV2; size: NA; CDR3: CASTRGTSNYGYTF; DNA: TGTGCCAGCACCCGAGGTACATCTAACTATGGCTACACCTTC
D: NA; J: TRBJ2-7; V: TRBV9; size: NA; CDR3: CASSVRDFAYEQYF; DNA: TGTGCCAGCAGCGTCCGGGATTTCGCCTACGAGCAGTACTTC
D: NA; J: TRBJ2-7; V: TRBV27; size: once; CDR3: CASSLGWNYEQYF; DNA: TGTGCCAGCAGCCTAGGTTGGAACTACGAGCAGTACTTC
D: TRBD2; J: TRBJ2-1; V: TRBV28; size: NA; CDR3: CASSSSGSSYNEQFF; DNA: TGTGCCAGCAGTTCTAGCGGAAGCTCCTACAATGAGCAGTTCTTC
D: TRBD2; J: TRBJ2-2; V: TRBV5-5; size: NA; CDR3: CASNPPTSGTNTGELFF; DNA: TGTGCCAGCAACCCCCCGACTAGCGGTACGAACACCGGGGAGCTGTTTTTT
D: TRBD1; J: TRBJ2-5; V: TRBV2; size: NA; CDR3: CASSSGQAVGQYF; DNA: TGTGCCAGCAGTAGCGGACAGGCGGTGGGCCAGTACTTC
D: TRBD1; J: TRBJ2-1; V: TRBV11-1; size: NA; CDR3: CASSFRQGFMNEQFF; DNA: TGTGCCAGCAGCTTCAGACAGGGGTTTATGAATGAGCAGTTCTTC
D: TRBD2; J: TRBJ2-3; V: TRBV29-1; size: NA; CDR3: CSVEDQFSGIGADTQYF; DNA: TGCAGCGTTGAAGATCAGTTTAGCGGGATAGGTGCAGATACGCAGTATTTT
D: NA; J: TRBJ2-1; V: TRBV6-5; size: NA; CDR3: CASQGAYNEQFF; DNA: TGTGCCAGCCAGGGAGCTTACAATGAGCAGTTCTTC
D: TRBD1; J: TRBJ2-1; V: TRBV4-1; size: NA; CDR3: CASSQEPAGGDEQFF; DNA: TGCGCCAGCAGCCAAGAGCCGGCAGGGGGCGATGAGCAGTTCTTC
D: NA; J: TRBJ2-5; V: TRBV29-1; size: NA; CDR3: CSVLRETQYF; DNA: TGCAGCGTTCTTCGGGAGACCCAGTACTTC
D: NA; J: TRBJ2-1; V: TRBV7-8; size: few; CDR3: CASSLGGVATDNEQFF; DNA: TGTGCCAGCAGCTTAGGGGGGGTCGCTACGGACAATGAGCAGTTCTTC
D: TRBD1; J: TRBJ1-5; V: TRBV19; size: once; CDR3: CASRRTGDGNQPQHF; DNA: TGTGCCAGTAGACGGACAGGGGATGGCAATCAGCCCCAGCATTTT
D: NA; J: TRBJ1-4; V: TRBV25-1; size: NA; CDR3: CASSEGRGAEKLFF; DNA: TGTGCCAGCAGTGAAGGGAGAGGGGCTGAAAAACTGTTTTTT
D: TRBD2; J: TRBJ2-1; V: TRBV19; size: NA; CDR3: CASSTGTSGSMYNEQFF; DNA: TGTGCCAGTAGTACAGGGACTAGCGGGAGCATGTACAATGAGCAGTTCTTC
D: NA; J: TRBJ2-7; V: TRBV7-8; size: NA; CDR3: CASSFRDTQSEQYF; DNA: TGTGCCAGCAGCTTTAGGGACACTCAATCCGAGCAGTACTTC
D: NA; J: TRBJ1-3; V: TRBV18; size: NA; CDR3: CASSPQGNTIYF; DNA: TGTGCCAGCTCACCCCAAGGAAACACCATATATTTT
D: TRBD1; J: TRBJ2-6; V: TRBV5-4; size: once; CDR3: CASSAGQVGQAGANVLTF; DNA: TGTGCCAGCAGCGCCGGACAGGTAGGGCAAGCTGGGGCCAACGTCCTGACTTTC
D: NA; J: TRBJ2-1; V: TRBV7-8; size: NA; CDR3: CASSSRDEIYNEQFF; DNA: TGTGCCAGCAGCTCCCGGGACGAAATCTACAATGAGCAGTTCTTC
D: NA; J: TRBJ2-1; V: TRBV30; size: NA; CDR3: CAWSERDRKQFF; DNA: TGTGCCTGGAGTGAACGGGATAGGAAGCAGTTCTTC
D: NA; J: TRBJ2-1; V: TRBV29-1; size: NA; CDR3: CSVERNEQFF; DNA: TGCAGCGTTGAGCGCAATGAGCAGTTCTTC
D: TRBD1; J: TRBJ1-1; V: TRBV7-9; size: NA; CDR3: CASSFRQGENTEAFF; DNA: TGTGCCAGCAGCTTTCGACAGGGGGAAAACACTGAAGCTTTCTTT
D: TRBD2; J: TRBJ2-1; V: TRBV14; size: NA; CDR3: CASSQEAGRARFF; DNA: TGTGCCAGCAGCCAAGAGGCCGGGAGGGCCCGGTTCTTC
D: TRBD1; J: TRBJ1-4; V: TRBV7-8; size: NA; CDR3: CASSLGGQGFGKLFF; DNA: TGTGCCAGCAGCTTAGGGGGACAGGGTTTTGGAAAACTGTTTTTT
D: NA; J: TRBJ2-7; V: TRBV2; size: NA; CDR3: CASTPKVELEEQYF; DNA: TGTGCCAGCACCCCCAAGGTTGAATTGGAGGAGCAGTACTTC
D: NA; J: TRBJ2-6; V: TRBV18; size: NA; CDR3: CASSTISSGANVLTF; DNA: TGTGCCAGCTCCACCATAAGTTCTGGGGCCAACGTCCTGACTTTC
D: NA; J: TRBJ2-3; V: TRBV18; size: few; CDR3: CASSLLDSTDTQYF; DNA: TGTGCCAGCTCACTCCTGGACAGCACAGATACGCAGTATTTT
D: TRBD1; J: TRBJ1-5; V: TRBV28; size: NA; CDR3: CASSHRRWTGEWGNQPQHF; DNA: TGTGCCAGCAGTCACCGTCGGTGGACAGGGGAATGGGGCAATCAGCCCCAGCATTTT
D: NA; J: TRBJ2-4; V: TRBV9; size: NA; CDR3: CASSVEGVGDIQYF; DNA: TGTGCCAGCAGCGTAGAGGGAGTAGGGGACATTCAGTACTTC
D: TRBD1; J: TRBJ2-7; V: TRBV29-1; size: NA; CDR3: CSVELLGTGDYEQYF; DNA: TGCAGCGTTGAGTTGTTGGGGACAGGGGACTACGAGCAGTACTTC
D: TRBD1; J: TRBJ2-7; V: TRBV28; size: NA; CDR3: CATNPQGVAYEQYF; DNA: TGTGCCACCAATCCACAGGGGGTTGCCTACGAGCAGTACTTC
D: TRBD2; J: TRBJ2-7; V: TRBV5-1; size: NA; CDR3: CASSLGSGRADGTAYEQYF; DNA: TGCGCCAGCAGCTTAGGAAGCGGGAGGGCGGATGGAACGGCCTACGAGCAGTACTTC
D: TRBD2; J: TRBJ2-5; V: TRBV10-2; size: NA; CDR3: CASMREAQETQYF; DNA: TGCGCCAGCATGCGGGAGGCCCAAGAGACCCAGTACTTC
D: NA; J: TRBJ2-7; V: TRBV28; size: few; CDR3: CASNLDRMRQYF; DNA: TGTGCCAGCAACCTCGACAGGATGCGGCAGTACTTC
D: TRBD1; J: TRBJ2-7; V: TRBV7-3; size: NA; CDR3: CASSLTTGGNEQYF; DNA: TGTGCCAGCAGCTTAACGACAGGGGGTAACGAGCAGTACTTC
D: NA; J: TRBJ2-2; V: TRBV28; size: NA; CDR3: CASRFPGMLGGELFF; DNA: TGTGCCAGCAGGTTCCCGGGTATGCTTGGCGGGGAGCTGTTTTTT
D: TRBD1; J: TRBJ1-4; V: TRBV28; size: NA; CDR3: CASSPDRGGPIELFF; DNA: TGTGCCAGCAGTCCTGACAGGGGTGGTCCTATTGAACTGTTTTTT
D: NA; J: TRBJ1-1; V: TRBV5-6; size: NA; CDR3: CASSLVGGLNTEAFF; DNA: TGTGCCAGCAGCTTGGTTGGGGGTTTGAACACTGAAGCTTTCTTT
D: NA; J: TRBJ2-7; V: TRBV28; size: NA; CDR3: CASSFSGLGYEQYF; DNA: TGTGCCAGCAGTTTCTCGGGGTTGGGCTACGAGCAGTACTTC
D: TRBD2; J: TRBJ2-2; V: TRBV19; size: NA; CDR3: CASIVAGGLNTGELFF; DNA: TGTGCCAGTATAGTCGCGGGAGGTCTAAACACCGGGGAGCTGTTTTTT
D: TRBD2; J: TRBJ2-3; V: TRBV7-9; size: NA; CDR3: CASSPWTSGGTDTQYF; DNA: TGTGCCAGCAGCCCCTGGACTAGCGGGGGCACAGATACGCAGTATTTT
D: NA; J: TRBJ1-4; V: TRBV28; size: NA; CDR3: CASSLDATNEKLFF; DNA: TGTGCCAGCAGTTTAGACGCAACTAATGAAAAACTGTTTTTT
D: NA; J: TRBJ2-2; V: TRBV6-5; size: NA; CDR3: CASRSSGAGELFF; DNA: TGTGCCAGCAGGTCCAGTGGGGCCGGGGAGCTGTTTTTT
D: TRBD1; J: TRBJ2-7; V: TRBV6-1; size: few; CDR3: CASSERGQGTYEQYF; DNA: TGTGCCAGCAGTGAAAGAGGACAGGGTACCTACGAGCAGTACTTC